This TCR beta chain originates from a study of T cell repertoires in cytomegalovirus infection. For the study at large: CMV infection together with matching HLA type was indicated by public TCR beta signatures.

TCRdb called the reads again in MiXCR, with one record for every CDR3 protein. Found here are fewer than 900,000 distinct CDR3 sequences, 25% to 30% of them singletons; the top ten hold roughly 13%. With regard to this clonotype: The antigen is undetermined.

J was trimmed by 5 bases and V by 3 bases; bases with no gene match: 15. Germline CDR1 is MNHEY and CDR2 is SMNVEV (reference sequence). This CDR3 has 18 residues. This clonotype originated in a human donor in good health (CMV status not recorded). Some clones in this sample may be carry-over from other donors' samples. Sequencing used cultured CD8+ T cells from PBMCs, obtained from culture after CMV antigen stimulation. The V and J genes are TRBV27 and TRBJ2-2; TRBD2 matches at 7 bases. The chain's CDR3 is CASSFYWGGSSPTGELFF. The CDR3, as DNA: TGTGCCAGCAGTTTTTATTGGGGGGGTTCCTCCCCGACCGGGGAGCTGTTTTTT.